Below, one T cell receptor (beta chain) is given with its context. This clonotype was picked up many times. No antigen is known for it. No clone much larger than this one lies a single base away; base qualities are absent. Per the publication, the treatment or condition label means: allogeneic hematopoietic cell transplantation with graft depleted of TCRalphabeta T cells and CD19 B cells. The children who served as transplant recipients had been given grafts of TCRalphabeta/CD19-depleted allogeneic hematopoietic cells. Preparation of the library involved PCR. The sequencer listed for this sample is Illumina HiSeq 2500. TCR library preparation used molecular barcoding, with unique molecular identifiers applied to normalize quantification of the TCRbeta repertoire. TCRdb reanalyzed the raw reads on its own, using fastp at Q25 for trimming and MiXCR for clone calling, and kept in-frame beta chains. Rows with a matching CDR3 protein are joined into one entry that keeps the most common DNA and genes. A total of 330,000 or so distinct CDR3 sequences appear in this sample, roughly 7.8% of them only once. 9.1% of the sample is in the top ten clones.

The entry originates in a study of T-cell reconstitution after alpha-beta-depleted transplantation in children (dated by TCRdb to between 2015 and 2016). Context from the whole study: Using TCR repertoire profiling, the study quantitatively followed how T-cell immune reconstitution unfolded in children after TCRalphabeta/CD19-depleted allogeneic hematopoietic cell transplantation. Points the paper makes about the study in general: Apparently early alphabetaT-cell count recovery about two months after transplant reportedly relied on only several hundred rapidly expanded clones derived from non-depleted graft cells. The high TCRbeta diversity at day 60 in some patients was ascribed to recipient T cells and intrathymic progenitors that had survived conditioning. Over subsequent months, a decline in hyperexpanded clone frequencies was noted, and after one year, T-cell counts and TCRbeta diversity were mostly ascribed to newly produced T cells.

V loses 3 bases at its end and J loses 2 bases; junction bases beyond the gene matches: 5. The CDR3 runs 16 amino acids, cysteine and phenylalanine included. The sequence is cut down to CDR3 DNA, 48 bases in frame from base 1. The germline V gene gives CDR1 as SGHRS and CDR2 as YFSETQ. The TCR was taken from a female patient aged 2-9 years who had a stem cell transplant for Fanconi anemia, so the T cells may come from the graft donor. The sample here was peripheral blood, taken 360 days after TCRalphabeta/CD19-depleted stem cell transplant. This sequence uses TRBV5-1 and TRBJ2-3, with TRBD2 identical over 11 junction bases. The bases read TGCGCCAGCAGCTCAGGACTAGCGGGCCTCACAGATACGCAGTATTTT. Its translation reads: CASSSGLAGLTDTQYF.